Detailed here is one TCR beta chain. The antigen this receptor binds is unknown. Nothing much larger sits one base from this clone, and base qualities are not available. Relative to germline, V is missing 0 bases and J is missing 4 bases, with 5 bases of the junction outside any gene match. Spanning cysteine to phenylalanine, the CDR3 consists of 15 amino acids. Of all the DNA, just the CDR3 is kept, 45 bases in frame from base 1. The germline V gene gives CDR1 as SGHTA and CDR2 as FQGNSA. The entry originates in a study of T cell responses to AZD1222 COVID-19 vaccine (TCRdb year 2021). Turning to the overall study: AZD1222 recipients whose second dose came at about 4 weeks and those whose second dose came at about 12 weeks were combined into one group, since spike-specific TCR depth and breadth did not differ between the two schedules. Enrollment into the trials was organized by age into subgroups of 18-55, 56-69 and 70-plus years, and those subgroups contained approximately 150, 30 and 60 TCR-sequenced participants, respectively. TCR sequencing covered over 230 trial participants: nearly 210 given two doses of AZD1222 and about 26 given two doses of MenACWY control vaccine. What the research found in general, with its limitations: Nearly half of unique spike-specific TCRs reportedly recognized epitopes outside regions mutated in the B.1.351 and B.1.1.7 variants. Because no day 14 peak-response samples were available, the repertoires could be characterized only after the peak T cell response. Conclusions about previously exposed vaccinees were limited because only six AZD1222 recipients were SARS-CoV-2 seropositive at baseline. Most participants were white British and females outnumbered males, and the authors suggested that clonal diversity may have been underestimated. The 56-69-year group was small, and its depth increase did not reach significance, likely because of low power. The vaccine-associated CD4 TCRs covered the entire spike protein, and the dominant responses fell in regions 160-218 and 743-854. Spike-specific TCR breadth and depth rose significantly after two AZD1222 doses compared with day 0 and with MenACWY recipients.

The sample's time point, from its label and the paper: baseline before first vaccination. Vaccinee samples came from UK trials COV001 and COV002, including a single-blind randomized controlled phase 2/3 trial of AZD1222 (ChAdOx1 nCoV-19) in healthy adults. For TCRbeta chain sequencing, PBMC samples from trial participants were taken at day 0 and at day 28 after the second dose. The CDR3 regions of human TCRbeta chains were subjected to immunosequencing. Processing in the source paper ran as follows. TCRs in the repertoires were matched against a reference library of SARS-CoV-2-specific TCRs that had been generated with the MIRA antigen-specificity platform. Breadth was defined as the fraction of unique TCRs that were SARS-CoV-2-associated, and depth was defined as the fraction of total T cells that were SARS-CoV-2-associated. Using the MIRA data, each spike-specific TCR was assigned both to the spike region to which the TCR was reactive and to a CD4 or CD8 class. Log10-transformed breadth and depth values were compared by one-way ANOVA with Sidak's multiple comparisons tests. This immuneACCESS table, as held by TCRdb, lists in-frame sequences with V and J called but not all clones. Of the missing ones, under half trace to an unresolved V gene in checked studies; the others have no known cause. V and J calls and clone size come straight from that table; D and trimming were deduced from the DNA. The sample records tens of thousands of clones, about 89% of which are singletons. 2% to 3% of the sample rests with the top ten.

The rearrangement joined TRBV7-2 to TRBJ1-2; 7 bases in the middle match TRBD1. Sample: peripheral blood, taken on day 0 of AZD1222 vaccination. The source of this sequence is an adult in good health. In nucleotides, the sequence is TGTGCCAGCAGCTTAGCGGGAGGGGGCCTCTATGGCTACACCTTC. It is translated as CASSLAGGGLYGYTF. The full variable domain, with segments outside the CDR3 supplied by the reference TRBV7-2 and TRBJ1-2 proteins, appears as GAGVSQSPSNKVTEKGKDVELRCDPISGHTALYWYRQSLGQGLEFLIYFQGNSAPDKSGLPSDRFSAERTGGSVSTLTIQRTQQEDSAVYLCASSLAGGGLYGYTFGSGTRLTVV.